The 9 T cell receptor beta chains given below trace back to one sample, sequenced in a study of T-cell reconstitution after alpha-beta-depleted transplantation in children. TCRbeta library construction was performed incorporating unique molecular identifiers. TCRdb used MiXCR to reprocess the PCR reads, holding one entry per CDR3 protein. Among 190,000 or so distinct CDR3 sequences, 6.5% to 7.5% were seen once, and the ten largest hold approximately 2.9%. The sequencing used PBMCs from the stem cell graft donor, collected from the stem cell graft. These receptors were collected from a human donor who donated a stem cell graft to a child with Wiskott-Aldrich syndrome.

Many counts were recorded for this clonotype. The V gene is TRBV20-1, the J gene TRBJ1-1, with D hard to call. Per germline, CDR1 DFQATT and CDR2 SNEGSKA (reference sequence). The CDR3 totals 12 residues. Deletions cut 4 bases from V and 4 bases from J, with 10 bases between. The CDR3 coding sequence is TGCAGTGCTACCTACTTTGGCACTGAAGCTTTCTTT. It specifies CSATYFGTEAFF.

This clonotype was counted at least ten times. The chain is built from TRBV7-2 and TRBJ2-3; 7 bases fit TRBD1. The CDR3 has 15 residues. V was pared by 4 bases and J by 1 base, with 5 bases of the junction left unmatched. Looked up from germline, CDR1 is SGHTA and CDR2 is FQGNSA. The CDR3 coding sequence is TGTGCCAGCAGCTCCGGGACAGCACGCACAGATACGCAGTATTTT. Its translation is CASSSGTARTDTQYF.

The V and J genes are TRBV30 and TRBJ2-3; D is unclear. Germline V lookup: CDR1 GTSNPN, CDR2 SVGIG (reference sequence). The CDR3 runs 15 residues. V lost 0 bases, J lost 1 base, and 11 bases lay in between. This CDR3 is CAWSVGLPGTDTQYF. The CDR3 coding sequence is TGTGCCTGGAGTGTAGGGCTCCCGGGCACAGATACGCAGTATTTT.

This clonotype was seen at least ten times. This sequence joins TRBV10-3 and TRBJ2-1; no firm D call. CDR3 length equals 12 residues. CDR1 and CDR2 from the germline V gene are ENHRY and SYGVKD. V dropped 4 bases and J dropped 7 bases, with 8 bases sitting between them. The CDR3 loop reads CAISGPLNEQFF. The DNA for the CDR3 is TGTGCCATCAGTGGTCCTCTAAATGAGCAGTTCTTC.

This sequence joins TRBV30 and TRBJ1-3; D not certain. Germline V gives CDR1 GTSNPN, CDR2 SVGIG (reference sequence). CDR3 length equals 15 residues. The V end lost 4 bases, the J end lost 0 bases, and 13 bases lay between the germline ends. DNA for the CDR3: TGTGCCTGGACCTTAGCCACTATCTCTGGAAACACCATATATTTT. Amino acids: CAWTLATISGNTIYF. Using reference TRBV30 and TRBJ1-3 for the parts outside the CDR3, the full variable domain is SQTIHQWPATLVQPVGSPLSLECTVEGTSNPNLYWYRQAAGRGLQLLFYSVGIGQISSEVPQNLSASRPQDRQFILSSKKLLLSDSGFYLCAWTLATISGNTIYFGEGSWLTVV.

This clonotype was found many times. CDR3 sequence (DNA): TGCGCCAGCAGCTTGGATGTCGGGGGCCTAGCGTCCGGGCAGTTCTTC. Amino acid sequence: CASSLDVGGLASGQFF. The chain is built from TRBV5-1 and TRBJ2-1, with D perhaps TRBD1 or TRBD2 (6 bases each). Trimming removed 0 bases at V and 12 bases at J, with 22 bases between. The CDR3 runs to 16 residues. Germline CDR1 and CDR2: SGHRS and YFSETQ. The full variable domain, with the rest looked up from reference TRBV5-1 and TRBJ2-1, is KAGVTQTPRYLIKTRGQQVTLSCSPISGHRSVSWYQQTPGQGLQFLFEYFSETQRNKGNFPGRFSGRQFSNSRSEMNVSTLELGDSALYLCASSLDVGGLASGQFFGPGTRLTVL.

The chain combines TRBV7-6 with TRBJ2-3; either TRBD1 or TRBD2 may supply D (5 bases each). Per the germline V gene, CDR1 is SGHVS and CDR2 is FNYEAQ. This CDR3 is 16 amino acids long. V was trimmed by 1 base and J by 2 bases, leaving 13 bases between them. CDR3 sequence: CASSLGREGVTDTQYF. In DNA, the CDR3 is TGTGCCAGCAGCTTAGGACGGGAAGGGGTCACAGATACGCAGTATTTT.

This chain connects TRBV14 to TRBJ1-2; a possible D gene is TRBD1 (5 bases). This CDR3 is built from 13 residues. The germline gives CDR1 SGHDN, CDR2 FVKESK. The V and J ends lost 4 bases and 8 bases respectively, with 14 bases between them. In DNA, the CDR3 is TGTGCCAGCAGCCCCGGGCAGGGTCTCGGCTACACCTTC. Translation gives CASSPGQGLGYTF.

This clonotype was seen ten or more times. The chain couples TRBV10-3 to TRBJ1-6; D not certain. V was clipped by 7 bases and J by 8 bases, with 12 bases between them. Germline CDR1 ENHRY, CDR2 SYGVKD. The length of the CDR3 is 13 residues. CDR3 protein: CAITDRIDSPLHF. CDR3 nucleotides: TGTGCCATCACAGATAGAATTGATTCACCCCTCCACTTT.